This T cell receptor (beta chain) was sequenced for a study of blood T cell repertoires in COVID-19. As for the study in general: There were acute and convalescent COVID-19 samples, and they came from the United States, Italy and Spain. PBMCs, B-cell-depleted T cells, or T cells were the source of the cDNA or gDNA that made up the material.

Original processing methods: Amplification of reference gene primers provided the estimated nucleated cell counts. Only in-frame clones appear in the TCRdb table, and some are missing; sequencing was by immunoSEQ multiplex PCR. V and J calls and clone size come straight from that table; D and trimming were deduced from the DNA. The sample records about 240,000 clones, around 88% being singletons. The germline CDR1 and CDR2 sequences are LNHDA and SQIVND (reference sequence). Trimming pared 10 bases from V and 5 bases from J, leaving 20 bases between. The CDR3 consists of 14 residues. The sequence derives from a man of 80 years or more with acute or convalescent COVID-19. Sequencing input: peripheral blood. The chain uses TRBV19 and TRBJ1-1, with a possible D match to TRBD1 (6 bases). The CDR3 bases are TGTGCCATTCACCCGGCGGGCAGGGGAACTGAAGCTTTCTTT. It translates to CAIHPAGRGTEAFF.